These T cell receptor beta chains were read from a single sample in a study of blood T cells in healthy people across ages. TCRdb ran MiXCR on the 5' RACE reads and lists one entry per CDR3 protein. The sample contains 590,000 or so distinct CDR3 sequences, about 30% of which appear only once. Specimen: blood. These receptor sequences come from a woman aged 80 or over in good health. CDR3s include the opening cysteine and the closing phenylalanine or tryptophan. D genes are given only for firm matches. The size entry is marked missing in some rows and otherwise reads once, few, many or a size class.

d_call j_call clone_size v_call cdr3_aa cdr3_nt
NA TRBJ1-6 many TRBV9 CASSVVGTNSPLHF TGTGCCAGCAGCGTAGTGGGCACGAATTCACCCCTCCACTTT
TRBD2 TRBJ2-5 many TRBV27 CASSFWERGGRETQYF TGTGCCAGCAGTTTCTGGGAACGGGGGGGCCGGGAGACCCAGTACTTC
TRBD1 TRBJ1-1 many TRBV7-3 CASSLRQGTEAFF TGCGCCAGCAGCTTGAGACAGGGCACTGAAGCTTTCTTT
NA TRBJ1-4 few TRBV6-1 CASSERNEKLFF TGTGCCAGCAGTGAGCGTAATGAAAAACTGTTTTTT
NA TRBJ1-1 few TRBV20-1 CSAILSYTEAFF TGCAGTGCTATACTCTCGTATACTGAAGCTTTCTTT
TRBD1 TRBJ2-3 few TRBV5-1 CASSLDRPSTDTQYF TGTGCCAGCAGCTTGGACAGGCCAAGCACAGATACGCAGTATTTT
NA TRBJ2-7 many TRBV6-1 CASSVRVGYEQYF TGTGCCAGCAGTGTCAGGGTAGGTTACGAGCAGTACTTC
NA TRBJ1-5 NA TRBV12-5 CASGPLDQPQHF TGTGCTAGTGGTCCTCTCGATCAGCCCCAGCATTTT
NA TRBJ1-1 NA TRBV19 CASTITLDTEAFF TGTGCCAGTACCATTACACTAGACACTGAAGCTTTCTTT
TRBD1 TRBJ2-5 many TRBV5-6 CASSEDRGGETQYF TGTGCCAGCAGCGAGGACAGGGGAGGGGAGACCCAGTACTTC
NA TRBJ2-5 NA TRBV15 CATSRVPGGGRETQYF TGTGCCACCAGCAGAGTCCCGGGCGGGGGCAGGGAGACCCAGTACTTC
TRBD2 TRBJ2-5 NA TRBV11-3 CASSGQTSVQETQYF TGTGCCAGCAGCGGTCAGACTAGCGTACAAGAGACCCAGTACTTC
NA TRBJ2-5 few TRBV3-1 CASSQVGGLGEETQYF TGTGCCAGCAGCCAAGTTGGGGGACTGGGGGAAGAGACCCAGTACTTC
NA TRBJ2-7 many TRBV20-1 CSARDRSVEASEQYF TGCAGTGCTAGAGATCGGAGTGTCGAGGCCTCCGAGCAGTACTTC
NA TRBJ2-3 many TRBV20-1 CSASVGRLLGASTDTQYF TGCAGTGCTTCCGTTGGGAGGCTATTAGGAGCTAGCACAGATACGCAGTATTTT
NA TRBJ2-2 many TRBV29-1 CSASRGSANTGELFF TGCAGCGCCTCCAGGGGCTCCGCGAACACCGGGGAGCTGTTTTTT
TRBD2 TRBJ2-2 many TRBV9 CASSVAGDGELFF TGTGCCAGCAGCGTCGCGGGGGACGGGGAGCTGTTTTTT
NA TRBJ1-1 NA TRBV30 CAWSVGISAFF TGTGCCTGGAGTGTAGGCATCTCAGCTTTCTTT
TRBD1 TRBJ1-4 many TRBV4-1 CASSQDGQGEIFSTNEKLFF TGCGCCAGCAGCCAAGATGGGCAGGGGGAGATATTTTCAACTAATGAAAAACTGTTTTTT
NA TRBJ2-1 many TRBV27 CASSLAFGLHEQFF TGTGCCAGCAGTTTAGCTTTCGGGCTCCATGAGCAGTTCTTC
NA TRBJ1-1 few TRBV20-1 CSASLPPMNTEAFF TGCAGTGCTAGTCTCCCACCTATGAACACTGAAGCTTTCTTT
NA TRBJ1-2 many TRBV5-6 CASTLRGGRRNYGYTF TGTGCCAGCACCCTCCGTGGGGGACGGAGAAACTATGGCTACACCTTC
TRBD2 TRBJ2-5 NA TRBV6-2/TRBV6-3 CASSSGGGYQGTQYF TGTGCCAGCAGTTCAGGCGGGGGGTACCAAGGGACCCAGTACTTC
NA TRBJ2-7 many TRBV20-1 CSAPGKNSYEQYF TGCAGTGCCCCGGGAAAGAACTCCTACGAGCAGTACTTC
TRBD1 TRBJ1-5 NA TRBV27 CASSPQGGWQPQHF TGTGCCAGCAGTCCGCAGGGGGGATGGCAGCCCCAGCATTTT
NA TRBJ2-3 many TRBV10-3 CAISVEGSDTDTQYF TGTGCCATCAGTGTGGAGGGTTCGGATACAGATACGCAGTATTTT
NA TRBJ2-5 many TRBV11-2 CASSLDVGGETQYF TGTGCCAGCAGCTTAGATGTGGGGGGAGAGACCCAGTACTTC
NA TRBJ2-7 many TRBV7-6 CASSLSQGTSYEQYF TGTGCCAGCAGCTTAAGTCAGGGCACCTCCTACGAGCAGTACTTC
NA TRBJ1-1 few TRBV30 CAWSWGRQTEAFF TGTGCCTGGAGTTGGGGCAGACAAACTGAAGCTTTCTTT
NA TRBJ2-6 NA TRBV7-8 CVSSLVSSGANVLTF TGTGTCAGCAGCTTAGTCAGTTCTGGGGCCAACGTCCTGACTTTC
TRBD1 TRBJ1-2 many TRBV7-2 CASSMDRGIYGYTF TGTGCCAGCAGCATGGACAGGGGTATCTATGGCTACACCTTC
NA TRBJ2-1 NA TRBV5-1 CARRRDLRDRDNEQFF TGCGCCCGCAGACGGGACTTACGGGACAGAGACAATGAGCAGTTCTTC
NA TRBJ2-5 NA TRBV7-2 CASSGSGHPQETQYF TGTGCCAGCAGCGGGTCGGGACATCCTCAAGAGACCCAGTACTTC
TRBD2 TRBJ2-7 many TRBV7-8 CASSRGGLAGASYEQYF TGTGCCAGCAGCCGAGGGGGGCTAGCGGGGGCCTCCTACGAGCAGTACTTC
NA TRBJ1-2 many TRBV3-1 CASSQPYKGVNYGYTF TGTGCCAGCAGCCAACCTTACAAGGGTGTCAACTATGGCTACACCTTC
NA TRBJ1-2 many TRBV7-2 CASSPLSVSIYGYTF TGTGCCAGCAGCCCCCTTTCGGTCAGCATCTATGGCTACACCTTC
NA TRBJ1-1 many TRBV7-2 CASSSQGGDTEAFF TGTGCCAGCAGCTCTCAGGGAGGGGACACTGAAGCTTTCTTT
NA TRBJ1-5 NA TRBV20-1 CSARVGENSNQPQHF TGCAGTGCTAGAGTAGGGGAGAACAGCAATCAGCCCCAGCATTTT
TRBD2 TRBJ2-5 NA TRBV4-2 CASSQGTSGGQETQYF TGTGCCAGCAGCCAGGGGACTAGCGGGGGCCAAGAGACCCAGTACTTC
NA TRBJ2-3 NA TRBV20-1 CSATGPSNTQYF TGCAGTGCCACCGGGCCTTCGAATACGCAGTATTTT
TRBD1 TRBJ1-2 many TRBV5-4 CASSSSGGRNYGYTF TGTGCCAGCAGCTCCTCAGGGGGTCGCAACTATGGCTACACCTTC
NA TRBJ1-4 many TRBV5-1 CASSLAGGLTNEKLFF TGCGCCAGCAGCTTGGCCGGGGGTCTGACTAATGAAAAACTGTTTTTT
NA TRBJ2-1 many TRBV20-1 CSARGRRGASYNEQFF TGCAGTGCTAGAGGACGGAGAGGGGCCTCCTACAATGAGCAGTTCTTC
TRBD2 TRBJ2-3 many TRBV20-1 CSAIAGTSGGHNTDTQYF TGCAGTGCAATAGCCGGGACTAGCGGGGGCCATAACACAGATACGCAGTATTTT
TRBD1 TRBJ2-7 NA TRBV11-2 CASSRTKRTGSSYEQYF TGTGCCAGCAGCCGTACGAAACGGACAGGGTCCTCCTACGAGCAGTACTTC
TRBD1 TRBJ1-6 many TRBV6-5 CASRGQGRNSPLHF TGTGCCAGCAGGGGACAGGGTCGGAATTCACCCCTCCACTTT
NA TRBJ1-2 many TRBV12-3/TRBV12-4 CASTFSNGYTF TGTGCCAGCACCTTCTCCAATGGCTACACCTTC
NA TRBJ2-5 many TRBV20-1 CSASNPDLETQYF TGCAGTGCTAGCAACCCAGACTTAGAGACCCAGTACTTC
NA TRBJ2-7 many TRBV18 CASSPVQVSGGSPQEQYF TGTGCCAGCTCACCAGTTCAGGTCTCCGGCGGCTCCCCCCAGGAGCAGTACTTC
TRBD1 TRBJ2-5 NA TRBV7-2 CASSPTGGWKTQYF TGTGCCAGCAGCCCGACAGGGGGCTGGAAGACCCAGTACTTC
NA TRBJ2-1 many TRBV10-3 CAIRTGTDNEQFF TGTGCCATCAGGACTGGGACCGACAATGAGCAGTTCTTC